A selection of T cell receptor beta chains follows, all from one sample in a study of blood T cell repertoires in COVID-19. This table comes from immunoSEQ multiplex PCR, and its TCRdb copy is limited to in-frame clones, with some not included. The table has 370,000 or so clones, 81% seen once; the top ten hold 1.1%. Sequencing was carried out using peripheral blood. These receptors were obtained from a human donor with acute or convalescent COVID-19. The donor label of this sample is uncertain. Each CDR3 is given with its conserved first and last residue. D genes are given only for firm matches. Expanded clones get a size class; other rows say once, few or many, or leave the size out.

d_gene | abundance | j_gene | v_gene | CDR3nt | CDR3aa
TRBD2 | once | TRBJ2-3 | TRBV3-1/TRBV3-2 | TGTGCCAGCAGCGCTCAACTAGGGGCGGGGGGAAACGCTGATACGCAGTATTTT | CASSAQLGAGGNADTQYF
TRBD1 | - | TRBJ1-6 | TRBV10-3 | TGTGCCATCAGTCGCGGACAGGGTAGTAATTCACCCCTCCACTTT | CAISRGQGSNSPLHF
TRBD2 | once | TRBJ2-4 | TRBV7-2 | TGTGCCAGCAGCTTAGGCCTAGCGGGAGTAGACATTCAGTACTTC | CASSLGLAGVDIQYF
- | - | TRBJ2-5 | TRBV10-1 | TGCGCCAGCAGTGAGGGTCTTCTCGGGGGGCGGATCGAGACCCAGTACTTC | CASSEGLLGGRIETQYF
TRBD1 | few | TRBJ1-1 | TRBV27 | TGTGCCAGCAGTTTCGGACAGGGGCGTACCACTGAAGCTTTCTTT | CASSFGQGRTTEAFF
TRBD1 | few | TRBJ2-7 | TRBV6-5 | TGTGCCACCCAAGGACAGGGTGGGCTCTACGAGCAGTACTTC | CATQGQGGLYEQYF
TRBD1 | - | TRBJ1-5 | TRBV9 | TGTGCCAGCAGCGTAGATGACAGGGTCTATCAGCCCCAGCATTTT | CASSVDDRVYQPQHF
TRBD1 | - | TRBJ2-2 | TRBV18 | TGTGCCAGCTCACTCAGAGGCCCACAGGGGGCCCGGACCGGGGAGCTGTTTTTT | CASSLRGPQGARTGELFF
TRBD1 | - | TRBJ1-2 | TRBV5-4 | TGTGCCAGCAGCTTGGGCAACACCCCCGACAGGGGACGTGGCTACACCTTC | CASSLGNTPDRGRGYTF
- | once | TRBJ2-6 | TRBV7-2 | TGTGCCAGCAGCTTTTATTCTGGGGCCAACGTCCTGACTTTC | CASSFYSGANVLTF
- | - | TRBJ2-2 | TRBV18 | TGTGCCAGCTCACAGCTAGGGACTTTGGATACCGGGGAGCTGTTTTTT | CASSQLGTLDTGELFF
TRBD1 | - | TRBJ1-1 | TRBV19 | TGTGCCAGTAGGAAACAGGGGGACAGTGGTGAAGCTTTCTTT | CASRKQGDSGEAFF
TRBD2 | - | TRBJ2-2 | TRBV9 | TGTGCCAGCAGCGTAAGAGCAGGAGGACTAGCGGGATCGACCGGGGAGCTGTTTTTT | CASSVRAGGLAGSTGELFF
TRBD1 | once | TRBJ1-1 | TRBV6-5 | TGTGCCGCCGGGGCAGGGGGGAACACTGAAGCTTTCTTT | CAAGAGGNTEAFF
TRBD1 | - | TRBJ1-4 | TRBV18 | TGTGCCAGCTCACCGACAGGGACTAATGAAAAACTGTTTTTT | CASSPTGTNEKLFF
- | - | TRBJ2-3 | TRBV5-1 | TGCGCCAGCAGCCAGGACAGAGACACAGATACGCAGTATTTT | CASSQDRDTDTQYF
- | - | TRBJ1-1 | TRBV3-1/TRBV3-2 | TGTGCCAGCAGCCAAGCCTACTCTGGGGGGTTCACTGAAGCTTTCTTT | CASSQAYSGGFTEAFF
- | - | TRBJ2-3 | TRBV14 | TGTGCCAGCAGCCAACGGGGGGCCGGAGCCACAGATACGCAGTATTTT | CASSQRGAGATDTQYF
- | - | TRBJ2-1 | TRBV11-2 | TGTGCCAGCAGCACCCGGGGGACAGTCTACAATGAGCAGTTCTTC | CASSTRGTVYNEQFF
TRBD1 | - | TRBJ2-1 | TRBV5-1 | TGCGCCAGCAGCCCGTACGACAGGGCTATCTACAATGAGCAGTTCTTC | CASSPYDRAIYNEQFF
TRBD2 | - | TRBJ2-7 | TRBV27 | TGTGCCAGCAGTTCCACGACTAGCAGGTACGAGCAGTACTTC | CASSSTTSRYEQYF
- | - | TRBJ1-1 | TRBV27 | TGTGCCAGCAGTGTGGGACTCAGGAACACTGAAGCTTTCTTT | CASSVGLRNTEAFF
TRBD2 | - | TRBJ2-7 | TRBV19 | TGTGCCAGTAGTATAGGCCGACTAGCGGGAGGAGGACGGGGCTACGAGCAGTACTTC | CASSIGRLAGGGRGYEQYF
TRBD1 | once | TRBJ2-7 | TRBV6-5 | TGTGCCAGCAGGAGGGGGCAGGGGCCCTACGAGCAGTACTTC | CASRRGQGPYEQYF
- | - | TRBJ2-5 | TRBV5-8 | TGTGCCAGCAGCTTCGGGATGCTTTCGGAGACCCAGTACTTC | CASSFGMLSETQYF
- | once | TRBJ1-3 | TRBV3-1/TRBV3-2 | TGTGCCAGCAGCCAACGATTTGGGGGGGTTTCTGGAAACACCATATATTTT | CASSQRFGGVSGNTIYF
TRBD1 | once | TRBJ2-7 | TRBV6-1 | TGTGCCAGCAGTGAACCGGGACAGGGACTATCCTACGAGCAGTACTTC | CASSEPGQGLSYEQYF
TRBD1 | - | TRBJ1-3 | TRBV15 | TGTGCCACCAGCAGCTCAGGGGGAGTACACTCTGGAAACACCATATATTTT | CATSSSGGVHSGNTIYF
- | - | TRBJ2-7 | TRBV18 | TGTGCCAGCTCACCTCAGGACTCCTACGAGCAGTACTTC | CASSPQDSYEQYF
- | - | TRBJ2-3 | TRBV5-1 | TGCGCCAGCAGCTTGGCCAGGGGCCGTACAGATACGCAGTATTTT | CASSLARGRTDTQYF